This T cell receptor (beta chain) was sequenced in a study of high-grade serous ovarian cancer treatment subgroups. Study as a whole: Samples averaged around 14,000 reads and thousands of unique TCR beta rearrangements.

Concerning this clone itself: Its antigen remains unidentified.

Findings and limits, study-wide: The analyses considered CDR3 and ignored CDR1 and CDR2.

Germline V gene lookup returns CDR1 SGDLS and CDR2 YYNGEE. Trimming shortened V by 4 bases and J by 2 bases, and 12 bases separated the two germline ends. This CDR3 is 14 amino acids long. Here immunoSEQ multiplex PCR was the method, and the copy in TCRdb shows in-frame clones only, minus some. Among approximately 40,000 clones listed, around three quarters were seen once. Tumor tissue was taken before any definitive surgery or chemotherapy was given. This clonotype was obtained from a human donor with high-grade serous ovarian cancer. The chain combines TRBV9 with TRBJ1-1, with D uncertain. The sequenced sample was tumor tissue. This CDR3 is CASSPQKQNTEAFF. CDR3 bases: TGTGCCAGCAGCCCTCAGAAGCAAAACACTGAAGCTTTCTTT.